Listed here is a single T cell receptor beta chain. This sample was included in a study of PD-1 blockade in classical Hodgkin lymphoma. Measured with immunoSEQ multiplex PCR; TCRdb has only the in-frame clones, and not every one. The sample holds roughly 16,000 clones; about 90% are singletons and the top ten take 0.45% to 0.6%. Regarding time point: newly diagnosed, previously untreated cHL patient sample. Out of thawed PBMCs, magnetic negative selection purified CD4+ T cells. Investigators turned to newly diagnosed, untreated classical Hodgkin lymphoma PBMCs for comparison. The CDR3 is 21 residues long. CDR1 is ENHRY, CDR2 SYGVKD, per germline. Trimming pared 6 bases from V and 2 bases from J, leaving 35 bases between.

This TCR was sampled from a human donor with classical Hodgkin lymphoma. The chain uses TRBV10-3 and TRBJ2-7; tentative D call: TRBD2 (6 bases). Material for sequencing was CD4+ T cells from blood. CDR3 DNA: TGTGCCATCAGGCCCCATCTCCCACGAGATCCGGGAGTAACCCCTGCCTACGAGCAGTACTTC. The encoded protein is CAIRPHLPRDPGVTPAYEQYF.